This is a list of T cell receptor beta chains from one sample in a study of T-cell memory formation after mild COVID-19. Using its own MiXCR run on the 5' RACE reads, TCRdb lists one record per CDR3 protein. The table shows around 340,000 distinct CDR3 sequences, with 20% to 25% occurring only once. Sequencing used PBMCs or a T cell subset sorted from them (not recorded which). The receptors shown here come from an adult woman who had mild COVID-19 (a few samples of this study predate the infection). Cell type and time point are not known. CDR3s include the opening cysteine and the closing phenylalanine or tryptophan. A D gene is named only where the DNA matches it firmly. Clone size is not always given. Where it is, it says once, few, many or a class for expanded clones.

>TRBJ1-1|few|TRBV12-3/TRBV12-4|.
TGTGCCAGCAGTTTCAGTCAACAGAACACTGAAGCTTTCTTT
CASSFSQQNTEAFF
>TRBJ1-6|.|TRBV5-5|TRBD1
TGTGCCAGCAGAGATCCAGGGGGAAGGACACCCCTCCACTTT
CASRDPGGRTPLHF
>TRBJ1-6|many|TRBV12-3/TRBV12-4|TRBD1
TGTGCCAGCAGTTTAGCAGGGGGCAATTCACCCCTCCACTTT
CASSLAGGNSPLHF
>TRBJ2-7|.|TRBV12-3/TRBV12-4|TRBD1
TGTGCCAGCAAGACAGGGGGCGGCGAGCAGTACTTC
CASKTGGGEQYF
>TRBJ2-5|few|TRBV4-1|TRBD2
TGCGCCAGCAGCCTCCGGACTAGCGGGAGCTTTGAGACCCAGTACTTC
CASSLRTSGSFETQYF
>TRBJ1-1|.|TRBV29-1|TRBD1
TGCAGCGCACCGGGACAGAAGAACACTGAAGCTTTCTTT
CSAPGQKNTEAFF
>TRBJ2-3|few|TRBV2|TRBD2
TGTGCCGGCAGCGGGGGGACCTCTAGCACAGATACGCAGTATTTT
CAGSGGTSSTDTQYF
>TRBJ2-1|.|TRBV25-1|TRBD2
TGTGCCAGCAGTCTTATGGGACTAGGGTCCTATGAGCAGTTCTTC
CASSLMGLGSYEQFF
>TRBJ2-7|.|TRBV12-3/TRBV12-4|.
TGTGCCAGCAGTTTAGGGGTACAGGGTCACGAGCAGTACTTC
CASSLGVQGHEQYF
>TRBJ1-1|many|TRBV5-8|TRBD1
TGTGCCAGCAGCCCGGACAGGGGGAACACTGAAGCTTTCTTT
CASSPDRGNTEAFF
>TRBJ2-3|.|TRBV25-1|.
TGTGCCAGCAGTGAACCGAGATCGGGTAGCACAGATACGCAGTATTTT
CASSEPRSGSTDTQYF
>TRBJ2-4|few|TRBV7-8|.
TGTGCCAGCTCTACAATTAGCCTCCTAGCCAAAAACATTCAGTACTTC
CASSTISLLAKNIQYF
>TRBJ2-3|few|TRBV12-3/TRBV12-4|TRBD2
TGTGCCAGCACTCCTCCGGGGGGTATTGCAGATACGCAGTATTTT
CASTPPGGIADTQYF